These 7 T cell receptor beta chains were all obtained from the same sample, sequenced in a study of cytomegalovirus exposure and HLA in healthy donors. PCR was performed using 60 Vbeta and 13 Jbeta primers. The table came from immunoSEQ multiplex PCR; TCRdb's copy has only in-frame clones and leaves some out. The data contain a few hundred thousand clones, 83% of them singletons. Sequenced material: PBMCs. These receptors originate from a girl between 5 and 17 years old in good health and CMV-seronegative.

This chain links TRBV11-3 with TRBJ1-3; TRBD1 matches 7 bases. The CDR3 has 15 residues. Trimming took 5 bases from V and 3 from J; bases not matched to a gene: 7. Per germline, CDR1 SGHNT and CDR2 YENEEA. CDR3 region: CASSENRGFGNTIYF. DNA of the CDR3: TGTGCCAGCAGCGAAAACAGGGGCTTTGGAAACACCATATATTTT.

The chain links TRBV15 to TRBJ2-5; TRBD2 agrees at 7 bases. Trimming cost V 0 bases and J 11 bases; bases outside gene matches: 9. The CDR3 runs 14 residues. CDR1 and CDR2 from the germline V gene are LNHNV and YYDKDF (reference sequence). CDR3 sequence: CATSRDRSGTVQYF. CDR3 sequence (DNA): TGTGCCACCAGCAGAGATCGGAGCGGGACCGTGCAGTACTTC.

This sequence joins TRBV7-9 and TRBJ1-6, with 8 bases fitting TRBD1. The J segment lost 4 bases and the V segment lost 5 bases, leaving 7 bases of the junction unmatched. The CDR3 is 16 amino acids. Germline CDR1 reads SEHNR; CDR2 reads FQNEAQ (reference sequence). The DNA for the CDR3 is TGTGCCAGCAGCCTAGGGACAGGTGTTTATAATTCACCCCTCCACTTT. Translated, it gives CASSLGTGVYNSPLHF.

V is TRBV5-1 and J is TRBJ1-1, with D perhaps matching TRBD1 (6 bases). The CDR3 is 16 residues long. V was shortened by 5 bases and J by 3 bases, with 20 bases between the two germline ends. CDR1 and CDR2 (germline): SGHRS, YFSETQ. The CDR3 region has the DNA TGCGCCAGCAGTCCTCCAGTGACAGGTTGGGACACTGAAGCTTTCTTT. This codes for CASSPPVTGWDTEAFF.

This clone has more than one count but fewer than ten. The chain links TRBV5-1 to TRBJ1-5, with D hard to call. CDR3 length: 14 residues. CDR1 and CDR2 (germline): SGHRS, YFSETQ. The V end was cut by 2 bases, the J end by 4 bases, with 10 bases between. CDR3 region: CASSFDAGNQPQHF. In DNA form, the CDR3 reads TGCGCCAGCAGCTTCGACGCCGGGAATCAGCCCCAGCATTTT.

The genes are TRBV28 and TRBJ1-4; D remains unclear. Germline lookup yields CDR1 MDHEN and CDR2 SYDVKM. The ends were cut back, 6 bases at V and 6 bases at J, with 23 bases in the middle. CDR3 length equals 17 residues. CDR3 residues: CASSPIRRWGGDEKLFF. The CDR3 DNA reads TGTGCCAGCAGCCCTATCCGGAGGTGGGGTGGGGATGAAAAACTGTTTTTT.

This rearrangement joins TRBV19 to TRBJ2-7, with 7 bases lining up with TRBD1. The J segment lost 6 bases and the V segment lost 5 bases, leaving 1 base of the junction unmatched. Germline assignment: CDR1 LNHDA and CDR2 SQIVND (reference sequence). The CDR3 is 11 amino acids. The CDR3 coding sequence is TGTGCCAGTAGTGACAGGGCCGAGCAGTACTTC. This gives the protein CASSDRAEQYF.